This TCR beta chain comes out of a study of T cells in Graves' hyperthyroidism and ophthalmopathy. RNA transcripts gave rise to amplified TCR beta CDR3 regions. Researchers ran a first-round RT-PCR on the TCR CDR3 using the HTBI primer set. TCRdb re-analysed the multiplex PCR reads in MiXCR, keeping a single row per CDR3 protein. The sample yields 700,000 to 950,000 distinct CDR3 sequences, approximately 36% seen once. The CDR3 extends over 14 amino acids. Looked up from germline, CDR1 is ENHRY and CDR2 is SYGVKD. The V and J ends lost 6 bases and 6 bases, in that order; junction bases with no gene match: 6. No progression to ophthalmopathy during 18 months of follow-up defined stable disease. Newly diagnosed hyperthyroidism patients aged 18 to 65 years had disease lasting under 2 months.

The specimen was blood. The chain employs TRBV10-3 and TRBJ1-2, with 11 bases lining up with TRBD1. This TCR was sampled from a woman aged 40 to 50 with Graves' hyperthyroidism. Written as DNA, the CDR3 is TGTGCCATCAGAGAGGACAGGGGGCAGAATGGCTACACCTTC. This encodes CAIREDRGQNGYTF.